This entry is about one T cell receptor beta chain. The antigen remains unidentified. Germline V gene sequence: CDR1 LNHDA, CDR2 SQIVND (reference sequence). V was pared by 5 bases and J by 10 bases, with 17 bases between. This CDR3 has 14 amino acids. These data come from a study of cytomegalovirus exposure and HLA in healthy donors. For the study at large: HLA-typed donors contributed approximately 92 million unique TCRs, which were held in an early data release. Study-wide results and limits: The classifier was said to identify cytomegalovirus status with high specificity and sensitivity.

A multiplex PCR was run with 60 Vbeta primers and 13 Jbeta primers. Measured with immunoSEQ multiplex PCR; TCRdb has only the in-frame clones, and not every one. Of about 130,000 clones listed, roughly 77% were seen once; the top ten hold about 3.7%. This chain connects TRBV19 to TRBJ1-4; no clear D gene. The clonotype originates from a male donor in good health and CMV-seronegative. The source material was PBMCs. CDR3 sequence reads: CASSDQDTAGKLFF. The CDR3, as DNA: TGTGCCAGTAGTGATCAGGATACTGCGGGAAAACTGTTTTTT.